These 7 T cell receptor beta chains came from one sample sequenced in a study of blood T cell repertoires in COVID-19. Data came from immunoSEQ multiplex PCR; TCRdb stores just in-frame clones and leaves some out. The table records about 60,000 clones, about 85% of them present only once. Sequenced input: peripheral blood. The receptor set was obtained from a human donor with acute or convalescent COVID-19. The donor label of this sample is uncertain.

The rearrangement joins TRBV9 to TRBJ1-1; TRBD1 agrees at 8 bases. CDR1 and CDR2 from the germline V gene are SGDLS and YYNGEE. The CDR3 loop spans 15 amino acids. Losses at the gene ends were 5 bases for V and 0 bases for J; bases not matched to a gene: 6. The CDR3 bases are TGTGCCAGCAGAAGGACAGGGAAATTGAACACTGAAGCTTTCTTT. It specifies CASRRTGKLNTEAFF.

CDR3 protein: CASSLQGLQETQYF. The CDR3 nucleotides read TGCGCCAGCAGCTTGCAGGGCCTCCAAGAGACCCAGTACTTC. J is TRBJ2-5 and V is TRBV5-1, with D possibly being TRBD1 (5 bases). CDR3 length: 14 residues. V lost 1 base and J lost 1, with 8 bases in between. CDR1 SGHRS and CDR2 YFSETQ come from the germline V gene.

This rearrangement joins TRBV10-3 to TRBJ1-4; D uncertain. Germline V gives CDR1 ENHRY, CDR2 SYGVKD. Trimming cost V 0 bases and J 1 base, with 12 bases left between them. The CDR3 length is 17 residues. The CDR3 coding sequence is TGTGCCATCAGTGAGTCGGTGATAGGAGGAACTAATGAAAAACTGTTTTTT. As protein: CAISESVIGGTNEKLFF.

The chain couples TRBV7-2 to TRBJ2-5; tentative D call: TRBD1 (5 bases). Deletions cut 5 bases from V and 0 bases from J, with 16 bases between. The CDR3 has 16 amino acids. CDR1 and CDR2 from the germline V gene are SGHTA and FQGNSA. The CDR3 sequence: CASSPSVAGYQETQYF. The CDR3 nucleotides are TGTGCCAGCAGCCCCTCAGTAGCAGGGTACCAAGAGACCCAGTACTTC.

This clone has just one count. The V call is TRBV7-9, the J call TRBJ1-1; maybe TRBD1 (5 bases). Between the trimmed V and J ends, which lost 5 bases and 7 bases, there was a span of 20 bases. Germline V gene sequence: CDR1 SEHNR, CDR2 FQNEAQ (reference sequence). The CDR3 sequence is 15 residues long. The CDR3 region has the DNA TGTGCCAGCAGCCCGGGGGGTGGGCAGTACCTTGAAGCTTTCTTT. Its translation is CASSPGGGQYLEAFF.

The V and J genes are TRBV19 and TRBJ1-5; D remains unclear. The germline V gene has CDR1 LNHDA and CDR2 SQIVND (reference sequence). The CDR3 length is 15 residues. The V end was cut by 5 bases, the J end by 1 base, with 12 bases between. This CDR3 reads CASSVHSGSNQPQHF. CDR3 bases: TGTGCCAGTAGTGTCCACTCGGGAAGCAATCAGCCCCAGCATTTT.

V and J are TRBV5-5 and TRBJ2-3, with TRBD1 identical over 7 bases. With V trimmed by 3 bases and J by 4 bases, 5 bases remained unmatched. The CDR3 runs to 14 residues. Germline CDR1 SGHKS, CDR2 YYEKEE (reference sequence). The CDR3 sequence is CASSSRQGADTQYF. CDR3 DNA: TGTGCCAGCAGCTCGCGACAGGGTGCAGATACGCAGTATTTT.